This passage covers 20 T cell receptor beta chains from one sample sequenced in a study of sequential checkpoint blockade in melanoma. Noted treatment: randomized to nivolumab then ipilimumab (arm A) or the reverse (arm B). Profiling relied on immunoSEQ multiplex PCR, and the TCRdb table lists in-frame clones only, not all of them. The data show about 40,000 clones, roughly 89% seen once. The specimen was CD8+ T cells sorted from blood (inferred from file names), collected from a patient given nivolumab and ipilimumab in sequence. The receptors come from a human donor with melanoma.

There are a few counts of this clone. The CDR3 is CASSLSGETEAFF. The CDR3 nucleotides are TGTGCCAGCAGCTTGTCGGGGGAGACTGAAGCTTTCTTT. The V gene is TRBV13, the J gene TRBJ1-1; D is possibly TRBD1 (5 bases). CDR3 length: 13 residues. V lost 3 bases to trimming and J lost 5 bases, with 10 bases between them. Germline V lookup: CDR1 PRHDT, CDR2 FYEKMQ (reference sequence).

The chain is built from TRBV19 and TRBJ2-6, with a possible D match to TRBD1 (6 bases). The V and J ends lost 5 bases and 0 bases respectively, with 8 bases between them. The CDR3 has 15 amino acids. The germline V gene encodes CDR1 LNHDA and CDR2 SQIVND (reference sequence). The CDR3 here is CASSPDSSGANVLTF. The CDR3 DNA reads as TGTGCCAGTAGTCCGGACAGCTCTGGGGCCAACGTCCTGACTTTC.

By frequency in the sample, this clone is medium-sized. The chain employs TRBV14 and TRBJ2-7; 9 nucleotides match TRBD1. J lost 5 bases, V lost 0 bases, and 23 bases had no gene match. The CDR3 spans 21 residues. Germline V gene data show CDR1 as SGHDN and CDR2 as FVKESK. CDR3 protein: CASSQDLRVENRDRVNHEQYF. The DNA of the CDR3 is TGTGCCAGCAGCCAAGATCTTCGGGTCGAGAACCGGGACAGGGTGAACCACGAGCAGTACTTC.

The rearrangement joins TRBV30 to TRBJ1-5, with TRBD1 identical over 8 bases. The CDR3 has 14 amino acids. With 1 base clipped from V and 2 bases from J, the junction kept 1 base outside the gene matches. Germline lookup yields CDR1 GTSNPN and CDR2 SVGIG (reference sequence). CDR3 sequence reads: CAWSGGQGNQPQHF. The DNA of the CDR3 is TGTGCCTGGAGTGGGGGACAGGGCAATCAGCCCCAGCATTTT.

The rearrangement joins TRBV4-3 to TRBJ2-2; 8 bases match TRBD2. The V and J ends lost 0 bases and 5 bases, in that order; junction bases with no gene match: 8. This CDR3 has 17 residues. The germline gives CDR1 LGHNA, CDR2 YSLEER. In DNA, the CDR3 is TGCGCCAGCAGCCAAGATCCGGCGGGAGGAGGTACCGGGGAGCTGTTTTTT. Its translation is CASSQDPAGGGTGELFF.

The genes are TRBV19 and TRBJ2-7; 8 bases are shared with TRBD1. CDR3 size: 15 residues. J gave up 3 bases and V 3 bases, and 7 bases lay outside the gene matches. Germline V gives CDR1 LNHDA, CDR2 SQIVND (reference sequence). CDR3 in amino acids: CASSIGGGTGYEQYF. CDR3 DNA: TGTGCCAGTAGTATCGGTGGCGGGACAGGCTACGAGCAGTACTTC.

The rearrangement uses TRBV27 and TRBJ2-2; 10 bases map to TRBD2. The trim removed 5 bases at V and 0 bases at J, leaving 3 bases unmatched. Germline V CDR1 and CDR2: MNHEY, SMNVEV (reference sequence). This CDR3 has 16 residues. The CDR3 protein is CASSKLAGTNTGELFF. The DNA for the CDR3 is TGTGCCAGCAGTAAACTAGCGGGGACGAACACCGGGGAGCTGTTTTTT.

The rearrangement joins TRBV6-5 to TRBJ2-7, with D possibly matching TRBD1 (5 bases). The CDR3 consists of 13 residues. Trimming left V 3 bases short and J 6 bases short, with 12 bases between. Germline CDR1 MNHEY, CDR2 SVGAGI. For the CDR3, the DNA is TGTGCCAGCAGTTATGCAGGGTCGGGCGAGCAGTACGTC. Translated: CASSYAGSGEQYV.

The chain couples TRBV7-6 to TRBJ2-6; tentatively, D is TRBD1 (5 bases). V was cut by 5 bases and J by 0 bases, with 8 bases left in between. The germline V gene has CDR1 SGHVS and CDR2 FNYEAQ. This CDR3 comprises 15 residues. CDR3 residues: CASSLTVSGANVLTF. DNA of the CDR3: TGTGCCAGCAGCCTGACAGTCTCTGGGGCCAACGTCCTGACTTTC.

The chain is built from TRBV5-5 and TRBJ2-3; the match to TRBD1 covers 10 bases. The germline V gene has CDR1 SGHKS and CDR2 YYEKEE (reference sequence). The junction had 12 bases not matched to a gene; V was cut back by 4 bases and J by 7 bases. This CDR3 has 16 residues. The CDR3 loop is CASSNGTGDMVYTQYF. The CDR3 DNA reads TGTGCCAGCAGCAACGGGACAGGGGACATGGTCTATACGCAGTATTTT.

The CDR3 region has the DNA TGCAGCGTTGAACCTGCCAGGGGAGTTTACAATGAGCAGTTCTTC. It encodes CSVEPARGVYNEQFF. The gene calls are TRBV29-1 and TRBJ2-1, with D perhaps TRBD1 (6 bases). Trimming stripped 2 bases from V and 4 bases from J, with 15 bases between. This CDR3 comprises 15 residues. The V gene's germline CDR1 is SQVTM and CDR2 ANQGSEA.

The genes are TRBV27 and TRBJ2-1; 7 bases are shared with TRBD1. The CDR3 covers 15 residues. V was clipped by 5 bases and J by 2 bases; unmatched bases: 6. CDR1 and CDR2 from the germline V gene are MNHEY and SMNVEV (reference sequence). The DNA for the CDR3 is TGTGCCAGCAGTACACAGGGGTCCACCTACAATGAGCAGTTCTTC. The encoded protein is CASSTQGSTYNEQFF.

The chain joins TRBV29-1 to TRBJ2-2, with 8 bases aligning to TRBD1. After removal of 7 bases from V and 6 bases from J, the junction contained 7 bases not matched to a gene. Germline lookup yields CDR1 SQVTM and CDR2 ANQGSEA. The CDR3 runs to 13 residues. As DNA, the CDR3 is TGCAGCGCGACAGGGGTTAATGCCGGGGAGCTGTTTTTT. Translation gives CSATGVNAGELFF.

V usage is TRBV18 and J usage is TRBJ1-4; 9 bases fit TRBD1. Germline V gene lookup returns CDR1 KGHSH and CDR2 LQKENI. This CDR3 comprises 16 residues. The J segment lost 5 bases and the V segment lost 1 base, leaving 5 bases of the junction unmatched. The CDR3 DNA reads TGTGCCAGCTCACCACTCGGGGACAGGGTGAATGAAAAACTGTTTTTT. Encoded protein: CASSPLGDRVNEKLFF.

The V call is TRBV9, the J call TRBJ1-2; 9 bases map to TRBD1. Trimming cost V 4 bases and J 6 bases; bases outside gene matches: 13. Looked up from germline, CDR1 is SGDLS and CDR2 is YYNGEE. The CDR3 is made up of 16 amino acids. The CDR3 coding sequence is TGTGCCAGCAGCTCCCCCTGGGGACAGGGTAATAATGGCTACACCTTC. Translating gives CASSSPWGQGNNGYTF.

The chain is built from TRBV9 and TRBJ2-7; a weak D match, TRBD1 (5 bases). Germline V gene lookup returns CDR1 SGDLS and CDR2 YYNGEE. The length of the CDR3 is 16 residues. The germline V and J ends were trimmed by 0 bases and 6 bases, with 19 bases remaining between them. CDR3 in DNA: TGTGCCAGCAGCGTAGGATCTCACATCCAGGGCGCCGAGCAGTACTTC. It codes for CASSVGSHIQGAEQYF.

The rearrangement joins TRBV15 to TRBJ2-2; 7 bases line up with TRBD1. V shed 3 bases, J shed 4 bases, and the junction held 5 bases outside the gene matches. Germline CDR1 LNHNV, CDR2 YYDKDF (reference sequence). The CDR3 is 15 amino acids. CDR3 coding DNA: TGTGCCACCAGCAGGTTAGACAGGGTCACCGGGGAGCTGTTTTTT. Its translation is CATSRLDRVTGELFF.

This rearrangement joins TRBV2 to TRBJ1-2, with 12 positions matching TRBD1. CDR3 length equals 17 residues. V shed 3 bases, J shed 5 bases, and the junction held 10 bases outside the gene matches. Germline CDR1 is SNHLY and CDR2 is FYNNEI. The DNA of the CDR3 is TGTGCCAGCAGTGAGTTAGAGGGACAGGGGGCTTGGTATGGCTACACCTTC. Protein product: CASSELEGQGAWYGYTF.

With respect to this clone: An end of the junction does not agree with germline; a read error may underlie this. V gene TRBV29-1 combines with J gene TRBJ1-5; D might be TRBD1 (5 bases). The CDR3 contains 13 residues. Germline CDR1 reads SQVTM; CDR2 reads ANQGSEA. In DNA form, the CDR3 reads TGCAGCGTTAGGGAGGGGTCCAATGAGCCCCAGCATTTT. Amino acids: CSVREGSNEPQHF.

This clone was seen just once. CDR3 in DNA: TGTGCCAGCAGCTTAGTAGGGGTCGGAAACACCATATATTTT. The encoded protein is CASSLVGVGNTIYF. V gene TRBV7-9 combines with J gene TRBJ1-3; a weak D match, TRBD1 (5 bases). CDR1 and CDR2 (germline): SEHNR, FQNEAQ (reference sequence). This CDR3 has 14 amino acids. V was shortened by 1 base and J by 4 bases, with 8 bases between the two germline ends.